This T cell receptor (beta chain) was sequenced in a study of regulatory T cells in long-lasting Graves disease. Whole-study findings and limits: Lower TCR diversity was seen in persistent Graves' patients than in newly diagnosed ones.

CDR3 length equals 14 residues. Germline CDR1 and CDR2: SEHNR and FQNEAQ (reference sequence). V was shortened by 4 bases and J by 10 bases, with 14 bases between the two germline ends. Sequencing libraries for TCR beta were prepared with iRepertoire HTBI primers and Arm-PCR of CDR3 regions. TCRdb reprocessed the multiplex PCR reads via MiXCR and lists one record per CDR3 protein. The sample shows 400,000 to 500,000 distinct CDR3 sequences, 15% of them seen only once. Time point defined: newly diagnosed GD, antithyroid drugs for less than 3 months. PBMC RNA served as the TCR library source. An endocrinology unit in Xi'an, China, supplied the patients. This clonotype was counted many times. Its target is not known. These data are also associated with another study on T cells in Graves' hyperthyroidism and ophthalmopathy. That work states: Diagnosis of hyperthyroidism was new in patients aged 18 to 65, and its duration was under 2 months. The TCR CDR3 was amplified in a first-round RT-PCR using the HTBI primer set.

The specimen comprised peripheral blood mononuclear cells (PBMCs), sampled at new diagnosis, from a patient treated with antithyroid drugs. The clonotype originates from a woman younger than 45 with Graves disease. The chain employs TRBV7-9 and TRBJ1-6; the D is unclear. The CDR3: CASSSSSPWSPLHF. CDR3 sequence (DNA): TGTGCCAGCAGCTCCTCTTCCCCATGGTCACCCCTCCACTTT.